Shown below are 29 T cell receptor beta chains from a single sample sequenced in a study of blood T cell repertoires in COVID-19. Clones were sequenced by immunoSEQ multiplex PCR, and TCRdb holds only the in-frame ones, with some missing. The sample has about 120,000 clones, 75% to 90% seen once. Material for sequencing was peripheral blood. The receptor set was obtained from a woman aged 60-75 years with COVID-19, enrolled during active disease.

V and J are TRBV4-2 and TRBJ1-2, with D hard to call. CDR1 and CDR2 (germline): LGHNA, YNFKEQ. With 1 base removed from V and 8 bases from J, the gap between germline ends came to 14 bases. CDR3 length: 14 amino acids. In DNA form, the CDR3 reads TGTGCCAGCAGCCAAGGCCGAGGGTTGTTGGGCTACACCTTC. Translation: CASSQGRGLLGYTF.

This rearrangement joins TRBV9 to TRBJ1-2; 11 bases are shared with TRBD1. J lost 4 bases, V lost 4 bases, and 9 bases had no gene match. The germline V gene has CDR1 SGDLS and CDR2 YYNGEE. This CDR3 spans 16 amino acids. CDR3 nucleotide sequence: TGTGCCAGCAGCCCCCGGACAGGGGGCTTCCCCTATGGCTACACCTTC. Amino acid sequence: CASSPRTGGFPYGYTF.

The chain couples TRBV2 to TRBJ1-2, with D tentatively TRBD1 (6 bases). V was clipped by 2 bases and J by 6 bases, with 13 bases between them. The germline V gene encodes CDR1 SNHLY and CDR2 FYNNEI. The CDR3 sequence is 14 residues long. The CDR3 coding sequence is TGTGCCAGCAGTGAAATACAGGGTGATAATGGCTACACCTTC. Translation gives CASSEIQGDNGYTF. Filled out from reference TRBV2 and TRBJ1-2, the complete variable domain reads EPEVTQTPSHQVTQMGQEVILRCVPISNHLYFYWYRQILGQKVEFLVSFYNNEISEKSEIFDDQFSVERPDGSNFTLKIRSTKLEDSAMYFCASSEIQGDNGYTFGSGTRLTVV.

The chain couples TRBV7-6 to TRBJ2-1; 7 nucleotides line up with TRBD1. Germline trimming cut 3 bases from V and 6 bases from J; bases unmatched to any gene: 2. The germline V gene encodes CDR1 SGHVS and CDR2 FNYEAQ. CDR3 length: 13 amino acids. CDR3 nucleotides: TGTGCCAGCAGCTTTCAGGGGGTCAATGAGCAGTTCTTC. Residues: CASSFQGVNEQFF.

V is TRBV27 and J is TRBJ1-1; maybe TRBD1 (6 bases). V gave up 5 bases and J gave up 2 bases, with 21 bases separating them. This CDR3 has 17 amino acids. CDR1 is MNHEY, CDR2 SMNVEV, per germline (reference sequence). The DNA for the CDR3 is TGTGCCAGCAGTACCCTCCGGACAGCGGCGGAAAACACTGAAGCTTTCTTT. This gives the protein CASSTLRTAAENTEAFF.

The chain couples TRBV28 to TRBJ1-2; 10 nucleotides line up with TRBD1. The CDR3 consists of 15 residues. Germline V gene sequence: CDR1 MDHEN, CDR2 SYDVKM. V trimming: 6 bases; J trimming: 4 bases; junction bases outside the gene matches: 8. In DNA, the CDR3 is TGTGCCAGCAGCCCGGGGGACAGGGGCATCTATGGCTACACCTTC. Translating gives CASSPGDRGIYGYTF.

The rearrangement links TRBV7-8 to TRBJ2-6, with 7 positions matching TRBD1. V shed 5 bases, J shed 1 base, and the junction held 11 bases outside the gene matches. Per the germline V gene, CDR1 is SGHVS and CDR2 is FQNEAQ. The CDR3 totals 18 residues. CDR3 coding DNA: TGTGCCAGCAGCATGTACGGACAGGCCCCTTCTGGGGCCAACGTCCTGACTTTC. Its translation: CASSMYGQAPSGANVLTF.

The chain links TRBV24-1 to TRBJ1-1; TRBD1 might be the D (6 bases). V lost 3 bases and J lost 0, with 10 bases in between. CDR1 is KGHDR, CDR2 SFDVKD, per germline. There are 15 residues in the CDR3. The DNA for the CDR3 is TGTGCCACCAGTGATACAGACAGGATGAACACTGAAGCTTTCTTT. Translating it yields CATSDTDRMNTEAFF.

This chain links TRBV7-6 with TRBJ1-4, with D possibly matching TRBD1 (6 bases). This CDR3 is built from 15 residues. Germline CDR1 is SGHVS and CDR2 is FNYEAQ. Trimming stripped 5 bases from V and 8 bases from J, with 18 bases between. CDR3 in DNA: TGTGCCAGCAGCCTCCCGACAGGTTCGGAGGAAAAACTGTTTTTT. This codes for CASSLPTGSEEKLFF. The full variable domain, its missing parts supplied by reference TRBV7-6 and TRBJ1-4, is GAGVSQSPRYKVTKRGQDVALRCDPISGHVSLYWYRQALGQGPEFLTYFNYEAQQDKSGLPNDRFSAERPEGSISTLTIQRTEQRDSAMYRCASSLPTGSEEKLFFGSGTQLSVL.

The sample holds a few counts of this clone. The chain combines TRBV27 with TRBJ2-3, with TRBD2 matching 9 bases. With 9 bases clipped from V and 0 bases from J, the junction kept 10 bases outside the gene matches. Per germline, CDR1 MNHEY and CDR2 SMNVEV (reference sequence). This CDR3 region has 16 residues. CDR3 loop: CASSLTSGSSTDTQYF. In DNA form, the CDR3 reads TGTGCCAGTTCCCTGACTAGCGGATCTAGCACAGATACGCAGTATTTT.

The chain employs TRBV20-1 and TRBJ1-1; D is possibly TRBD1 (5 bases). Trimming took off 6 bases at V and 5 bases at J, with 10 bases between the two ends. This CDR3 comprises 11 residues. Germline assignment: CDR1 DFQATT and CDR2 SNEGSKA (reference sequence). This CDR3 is CSAPGRTEAFF. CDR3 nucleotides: TGCAGTGCGCCAGGGCGGACTGAAGCTTTCTTT.

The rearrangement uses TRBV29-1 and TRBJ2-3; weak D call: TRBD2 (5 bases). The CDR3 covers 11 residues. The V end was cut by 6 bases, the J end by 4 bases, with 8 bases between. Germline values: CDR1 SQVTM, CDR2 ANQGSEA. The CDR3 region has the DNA TGCAGCGTGCTGCGGGCAGATACGCAGTATTTT. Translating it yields CSVLRADTQYF.

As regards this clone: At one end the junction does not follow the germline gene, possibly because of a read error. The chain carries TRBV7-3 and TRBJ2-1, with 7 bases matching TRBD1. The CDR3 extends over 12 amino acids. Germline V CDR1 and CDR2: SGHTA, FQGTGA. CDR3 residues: CASSAYPGQQFF. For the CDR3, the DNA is TGTGCCAGCAGCGCATACCCGGGACAGCAATTCTTC. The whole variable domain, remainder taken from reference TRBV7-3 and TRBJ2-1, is GAGVSQTPSNKVTEKGKYVELRCDPISGHTALYWYRQSLGQGPEFLIYFQGTGAADDSGLPNDRFFAVRPEGSVSTLKIQRTERGDSAVYLCASSAYPGQQFFGPGTRLTVL.

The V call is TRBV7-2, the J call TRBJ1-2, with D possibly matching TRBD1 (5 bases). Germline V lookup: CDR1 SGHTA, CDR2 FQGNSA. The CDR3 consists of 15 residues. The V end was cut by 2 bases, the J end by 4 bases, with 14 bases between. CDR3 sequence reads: CASSLPIQGGYGYTF. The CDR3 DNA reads TGTGCCAGCAGCTTACCCATCCAGGGAGGCTATGGCTACACCTTC.

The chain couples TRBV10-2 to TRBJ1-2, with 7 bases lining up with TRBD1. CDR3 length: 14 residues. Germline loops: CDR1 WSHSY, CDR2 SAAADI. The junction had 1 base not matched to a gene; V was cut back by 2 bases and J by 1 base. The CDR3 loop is CASSEDRVNYGYTF. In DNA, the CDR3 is TGCGCCAGCAGTGAGGACAGGGTTAACTATGGCTACACCTTC.

The DNA of the CDR3 is TGTGCCAGCAACTCTCAGGGTGGATACACTGAAGCTTTCTTT. Translating it yields CASNSQGGYTEAFF. The chain recombines TRBV5-6 with TRBJ1-1, with D possibly TRBD1 on 5 matching bases. V gave up 6 bases and J gave up 3 bases, with 15 bases separating them. CDR3 length: 14 amino acids. Per the germline V gene, CDR1 is SGHDT and CDR2 is YYEEEE.

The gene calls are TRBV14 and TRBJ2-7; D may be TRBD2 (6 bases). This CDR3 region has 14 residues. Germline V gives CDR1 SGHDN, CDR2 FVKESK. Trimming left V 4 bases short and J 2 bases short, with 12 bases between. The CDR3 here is CASSRRGTPYEQYF. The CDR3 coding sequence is TGTGCCAGCAGCCGCCGGGGGACCCCCTACGAGCAGTACTTC.

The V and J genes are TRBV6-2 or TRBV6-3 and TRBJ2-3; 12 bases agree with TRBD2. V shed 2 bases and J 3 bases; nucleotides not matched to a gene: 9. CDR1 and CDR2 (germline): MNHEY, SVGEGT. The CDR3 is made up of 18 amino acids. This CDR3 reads CASSYNRGLAGRTDTQYF. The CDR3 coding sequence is TGTGCCAGCAGTTACAACCGCGGACTAGCGGGGAGAACAGATACGCAGTATTTT.

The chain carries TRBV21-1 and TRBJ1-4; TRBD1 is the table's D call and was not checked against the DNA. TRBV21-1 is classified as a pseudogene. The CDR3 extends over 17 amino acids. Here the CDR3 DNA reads TGTGCCAGCAGCAAAGCGAGGGGGAGTCCAACTAATGAAAAACTGTTTTTT. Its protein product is CASSKARGSPTNEKLFF.

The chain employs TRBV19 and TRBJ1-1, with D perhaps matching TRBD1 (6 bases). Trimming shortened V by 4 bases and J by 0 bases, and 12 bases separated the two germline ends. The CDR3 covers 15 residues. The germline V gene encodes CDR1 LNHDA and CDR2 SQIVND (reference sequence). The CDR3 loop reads CASSKGTLMNTEAFF. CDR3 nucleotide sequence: TGTGCCAGTAGTAAAGGGACACTCATGAACACTGAAGCTTTCTTT.

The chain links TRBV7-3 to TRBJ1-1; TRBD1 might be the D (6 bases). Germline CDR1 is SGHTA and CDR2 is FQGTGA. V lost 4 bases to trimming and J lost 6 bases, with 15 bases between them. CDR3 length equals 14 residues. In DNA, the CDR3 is TGTGCCAGCAGCTCGAGCCGACAGGCCCCTGAAGCTTTCTTT. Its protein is CASSSSRQAPEAFF.

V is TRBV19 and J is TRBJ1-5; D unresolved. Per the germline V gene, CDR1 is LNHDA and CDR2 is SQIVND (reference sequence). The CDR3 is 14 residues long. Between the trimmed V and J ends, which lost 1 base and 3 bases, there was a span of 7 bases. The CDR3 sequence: CASSIVQNNQPQHF. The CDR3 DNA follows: TGTGCCAGTAGTATAGTACAGAACAATCAGCCCCAGCATTTT.

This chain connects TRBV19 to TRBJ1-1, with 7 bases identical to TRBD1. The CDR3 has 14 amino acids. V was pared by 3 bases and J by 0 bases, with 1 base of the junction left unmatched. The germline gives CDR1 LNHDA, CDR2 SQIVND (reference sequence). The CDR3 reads CASSMGQMNTEAFF. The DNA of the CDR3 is TGTGCCAGTAGTATGGGACAGATGAACACTGAAGCTTTCTTT.

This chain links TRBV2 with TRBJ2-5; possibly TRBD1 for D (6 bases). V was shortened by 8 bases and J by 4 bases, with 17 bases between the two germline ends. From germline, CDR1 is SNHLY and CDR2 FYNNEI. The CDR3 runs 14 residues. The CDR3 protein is CASGGRGGGETQYF. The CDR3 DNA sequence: TGTGCCAGCGGGGGCAGGGGCGGAGGAGAGACCCAGTACTTC.

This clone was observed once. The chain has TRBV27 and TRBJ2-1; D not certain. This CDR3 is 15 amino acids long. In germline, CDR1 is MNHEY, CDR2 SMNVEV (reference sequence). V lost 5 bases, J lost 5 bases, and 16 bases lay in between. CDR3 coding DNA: TGTGCCAGCAGTCTTGGGCTACCGATAAACAATGAGCAGTTCTTC. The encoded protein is CASSLGLPINNEQFF.

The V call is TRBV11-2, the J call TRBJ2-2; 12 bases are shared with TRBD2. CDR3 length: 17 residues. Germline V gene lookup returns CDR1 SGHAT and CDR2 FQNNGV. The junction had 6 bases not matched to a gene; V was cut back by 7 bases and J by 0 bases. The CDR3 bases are TGTGCCAGCACGTTGACTAGCGGGGGAACGAACACCGGGGAGCTGTTTTTT. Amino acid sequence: CASTLTSGGTNTGELFF.

The CDR3 DNA is TGTGCCAGCAGCAAAGAGTGGAACAGAAGGAACTATGGCTACACCTTC. It specifies CASSKEWNRRNYGYTF. The rearrangement uses TRBV21-1 and TRBJ1-2; no DNA check was done on the table's D call, TRBD1. TRBV21-1 is termed a pseudogene. The CDR3 covers 16 residues.

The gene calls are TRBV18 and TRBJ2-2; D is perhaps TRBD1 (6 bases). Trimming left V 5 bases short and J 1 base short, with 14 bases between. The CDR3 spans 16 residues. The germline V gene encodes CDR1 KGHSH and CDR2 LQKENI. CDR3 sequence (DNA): TGTGCCAGCTCATCTCTCGGACAGAAGAACACCGGGGAGCTGTTTTTT. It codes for CASSSLGQKNTGELFF.

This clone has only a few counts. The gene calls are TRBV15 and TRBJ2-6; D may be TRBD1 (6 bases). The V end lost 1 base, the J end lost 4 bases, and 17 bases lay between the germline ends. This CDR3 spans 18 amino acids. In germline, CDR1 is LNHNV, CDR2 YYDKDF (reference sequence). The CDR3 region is CATSRGGHYSAGANVLTF. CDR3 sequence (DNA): TGTGCCACCAGCAGAGGGGGGCACTATTCGGCCGGGGCCAACGTCCTGACTTTC.